Below, 27 T cell receptor beta chains from the same sample are listed, as sequenced in a study of shared clonotypes between healthy human individuals. Produced via immunoSEQ multiplex PCR; TCRdb's table is partial and in-frame only. The data contain just over 2,000,000 clones, 90% to 95% of them seen just once; the ten biggest clones take up 0.13%. Sequenced input: naive CD4+ T cells sorted from blood. Subset indicated: CD45RA+ positively selected. These receptors were taken from a man younger than 30 in good health.

The chain uses TRBV6-5 and TRBJ2-1; 7 nucleotides line up with TRBD2. Germline CDR1 and CDR2: MNHEY and SVGAGI. The CDR3 extends over 15 amino acids. The V gene end was trimmed by 2 bases and the J gene end by 4 bases; junction bases not matched to a gene: 5. The CDR3 spells CASSYIGLGYNEQFF. In DNA, the CDR3 is TGTGCCAGCAGTTACATCGGACTAGGGTACAATGAGCAGTTCTTC.

The CDR3 spells CASSPQGGSPLHF. DNA of the CDR3: TGTGCCAGCAGCCCACAGGGGGGTTCACCCCTCCACTTT. V is TRBV6-5 and J is TRBJ1-6; 8 bases match TRBD1. Germline trimming cut 6 bases from V and 9 bases from J; bases unmatched to any gene: 4. Germline loops: CDR1 MNHEY, CDR2 SVGAGI. The CDR3 runs 13 residues.

This clone has more than one count but fewer than ten. This sample also contains other DNA sequences that code for the same CDR3. This chain joins TRBV7-9 and TRBJ1-1; D uncertain. CDR1 SEHNR and CDR2 FQNEAQ come from the germline V gene (reference sequence). V was trimmed by 1 base and J by 3 bases, leaving 3 bases between them. The CDR3 is 12 residues long. DNA of the CDR3: TGTGCCAGCAGCTTAGATTACACTGAAGCTTTCTTT. It encodes CASSLDYTEAFF.

The J gene is TRBJ1-1, the V gene TRBV6-6; D not resolved. V lost 4 bases and J lost 8, with 11 bases in between. The CDR3 sequence is 12 residues long. Germline-derived CDR1 and CDR2 are MNHNY and SVGAGI (reference sequence). CDR3 DNA: TGTGCCAGCAGTTTATCAGGAAAAGAAGCTTTCTTT. Amino acid sequence: CASSLSGKEAFF.

Concerning this clone: At the DNA level, this CDR3 is encoded by other sequences in the same sample as well. The J gene is TRBJ1-1, the V gene TRBV18, with D maybe TRBD1 (6 bases). The CDR3 runs to 13 residues. Trimming removed 6 bases from V and 3 bases from J, with 11 bases in between. Germline-derived CDR1 and CDR2 are KGHSH and LQKENI. The CDR3, as DNA: TGTGCCAGCTCCCCTGGACAGCACACTGAAGCTTTCTTT. It encodes CASSPGQHTEAFF. Using reference TRBV18 and TRBJ1-1 for the parts outside the CDR3, the full variable domain is NAGVMQNPRHLVRRRGQEARLRCSPMKGHSHVYWYRQLPEEGLKFMVYLQKENIIDESGMPKERFSAEFPKEGPSILRIQQVVRGDSAAYFCASSPGQHTEAFFGQGTRLTVV.

The rearrangement uses TRBV28 and TRBJ1-5; 11 bases line up with TRBD1. CDR3 length equals 17 residues. The junction had 12 bases not matched to a gene; V was cut back by 6 bases and J by 5 bases. Germline-derived CDR1 and CDR2 are MDHEN and SYDVKM. The CDR3 is CASSNWDRGTLYQPQHF. In DNA form, the CDR3 reads TGTGCCAGCAGCAATTGGGACAGGGGGACCCTATATCAGCCCCAGCATTTT.

V is TRBV19 and J is TRBJ2-1, with TRBD2 identical over 8 bases. Germline-derived CDR1 and CDR2 are LNHDA and SQIVND (reference sequence). CDR3 length: 15 residues. The V and J ends lost 5 bases and 2 bases, in that order; junction bases with no gene match: 5. The CDR3 spells CASSDSGKPYNEQFF. CDR3 in DNA: TGTGCCAGTAGTGATAGCGGGAAACCCTACAATGAGCAGTTCTTC. The full variable domain, with the rest looked up from reference TRBV19 and TRBJ2-1, is DGGITQSPKYLFRKEGQNVTLSCEQNLNHDAMYWYRQDPGQGLRLIYYSQIVNDFQKGDIAEGYSVSREKKESFPLTVTSAQKNPTAFYLCASSDSGKPYNEQFFGPGTRLTVL.

In this sample, this clone turned up once. The chain carries TRBV4-1 and TRBJ1-1; 10 nucleotides align to TRBD1. With 3 bases clipped from V and 5 bases from J, the junction kept 3 bases outside the gene matches. The CDR3 covers 14 residues. Germline CDR1 and CDR2: MGHRA and YSYEKL. CDR3 coding DNA: TGCGCCAGCAGCCACGGACAGGGGGAGACTGAAGCTTTCTTT. It encodes CASSHGQGETEAFF.

Concerning this clone: Other DNA sequences in the sample encode the same CDR3. This CDR3 is CASSIGRGMNTEAFF. Here the CDR3 DNA reads TGTGCCAGTAGTATCGGTAGGGGAATGAACACTGAAGCTTTCTTT. The chain uses TRBV19 and TRBJ1-1; tentative D call: TRBD1 (5 bases). The V end lost 3 bases, the J end lost 0 bases, and 11 bases lay between the germline ends. The CDR3 has 15 residues. Germline V gene data show CDR1 as LNHDA and CDR2 as SQIVND (reference sequence).

This chain links TRBV7-9 with TRBJ1-2, with D tentatively TRBD1 (6 bases). CDR1 and CDR2 from the germline V gene are SEHNR and FQNEAQ (reference sequence). This CDR3 comprises 15 residues. V shed 4 bases and J shed 1 base, with 13 bases lying between them. The CDR3 nucleotides read TGTGCCAGCAGCTCCAGGACAGAAATTAACTATGGCTACACCTTC. Its protein is CASSSRTEINYGYTF.

The chain employs TRBV7-2 and TRBJ2-2; TRBD2 is a possible D gene (7 bases). With 6 bases removed from V and 4 bases from J, the gap between germline ends came to 18 bases. The germline CDR1 and CDR2 sequences are SGHTA and FQGNSA. The CDR3 is 16 amino acids. The CDR3 region is CASREGGAGSTGELFF. CDR3 DNA sequence: TGTGCCAGCAGGGAAGGGGGGGCCGGTAGCACCGGGGAGCTGTTTTTT.

V is TRBV5-1 and J is TRBJ2-3; 7 bases fit TRBD2. Germline V lookup: CDR1 SGHRS, CDR2 YFSETQ. The CDR3 extends over 15 amino acids. V lost 2 bases, J lost 4 bases, and 7 bases stayed unmatched. The CDR3 sequence: CASSLLALPADTQYF. DNA for the CDR3: TGCGCCAGCAGCTTACTAGCGCTTCCCGCAGATACGCAGTATTTT.

This clone was observed once. A much larger clonotype is one base distant, so this may be a read error. The same CDR3 arises from other DNA sequences in this sample as well. This chain uses TRBV7-9 with TRBJ2-7, with D tentatively TRBD1 (5 bases). The CDR3 totals 13 residues. V was shortened by 0 bases and J by 2 bases, with 5 bases between the two germline ends. CDR1 is SEHNR, CDR2 FQNEAQ, per germline (reference sequence). This CDR3 reads CASSLAGPYEQYF. The CDR3 region has the DNA TGTGCCAGCAGCTTAGCGGGGCCCTACGAGCAGTACTTC. Full variable domain (remainder filled in from reference TRBV7-9 and TRBJ2-7): DTGVSQNPRHKITKRGQNVTFRCDPISEHNRLYWYRQTLGQGPEFLTYFQNEAQLEKSRLLSDRFSAERPKGSFSTLEIQRTEQGDSAMYLCASSLAGPYEQYFGPGTRLTVT.

This chain joins TRBV30 and TRBJ2-6; D might be TRBD1 or TRBD2, each matching 7 bases. From germline, CDR1 is GTSNPN and CDR2 SVGIG (reference sequence). The CDR3 has 18 amino acids. Trimming stripped 0 bases from V and 1 base from J, with 16 bases between. CDR3 sequence reads: CAWSVKARGGSGANVLTF. Here the CDR3 DNA reads TGTGCCTGGAGTGTAAAGGCCAGGGGGGGATCTGGGGCCAACGTCCTGACTTTC.

As DNA, the CDR3 is TGTGCCAGCAGCCCCTTGGAAGATTACGAGCAGTACTTC. Translating gives CASSPLEDYEQYF. The chain is built from TRBV4-2 and TRBJ2-7; D remains unclear. The length of the CDR3 is 13 residues. Trimming took off 4 bases at V and 4 bases at J, with 11 bases between the two ends. Germline V gene data show CDR1 as LGHNA and CDR2 as YNFKEQ.

This rearrangement joins TRBV7-2 to TRBJ1-1, with D unresolved. V gave up 3 bases and J gave up 7 bases, with 9 bases separating them. The germline gives CDR1 SGHTA, CDR2 FQGNSA. The CDR3 runs to 12 residues. The CDR3 spells CASSLHGVEAFF. For the CDR3, the DNA is TGTGCCAGCAGCTTGCACGGGGTTGAAGCTTTCTTT.

The V call is TRBV7-2, the J call TRBJ1-6, with D uncertain. Germline CDR1 reads SGHTA; CDR2 reads FQGNSA. V was trimmed by 0 bases and J by 2 bases, leaving 17 bases between them. CDR3 length: 19 residues. The CDR3 sequence: CASSLAQGHPKAYNSPLHF. The CDR3 bases are TGTGCCAGCAGCTTAGCCCAAGGGCACCCAAAGGCCTATAATTCACCCCTCCACTTT.

This clone was recorded a few times. The chain combines TRBV7-9 with TRBJ1-6; TRBD1 matches at 8 bases. CDR3 length: 14 amino acids. Trimming at V came to 1 base and at J to 9 bases, leaving 2 bases not matched to a gene. CDR1 and CDR2 (germline): SEHNR, FQNEAQ (reference sequence). CDR3 DNA: TGTGCCAGCAGCTTAGGGACAGGGAGTTCACCCCTCCACTTT. Its protein product is CASSLGTGSSPLHF.

The V gene is TRBV5-6, the J gene TRBJ2-1; the match to TRBD1 covers 7 bases. V was clipped by 2 bases and J by 2 bases; unmatched bases: 1. Germline-derived CDR1 and CDR2 are SGHDT and YYEEEE. The CDR3 is 14 amino acids. CDR3 nucleotides: TGTGCCAGCAGCTTAGGGGGCCCCTACAATGAGCAGTTCTTC. The encoded protein is CASSLGGPYNEQFF.

The chain uses TRBV5-1 and TRBJ2-5; 8 nucleotides align to TRBD1. Germline values: CDR1 SGHRS, CDR2 YFSETQ. J gave up 5 bases and V 4 bases, and 10 bases lay outside the gene matches. The CDR3 has 15 amino acids. CDR3 in DNA: TGCGCCAGCAGCATTGACAGGGGCCTCCGGGAGACCCAGTACTTC. Encoded protein: CASSIDRGLRETQYF.

CDR3 DNA: TGTGCCAGCAACAGGGAGAGGAGCACCGGGGAGCTGTTTTTT. Its protein is CASNRERSTGELFF. This rearrangement joins TRBV2 to TRBJ2-2, with D perhaps matching TRBD1 (6 bases). CDR3 length: 14 amino acids. V shed 7 bases and J shed 4 bases, with 13 bases lying between them. CDR1 and CDR2 (germline): SNHLY, FYNNEI.

The chain employs TRBV5-4 and TRBJ2-4; 9 bases line up with TRBD1. This CDR3 has 17 residues. With V trimmed by 4 bases and J by 3 bases, 11 bases remained unmatched. CDR1 and CDR2 from the germline V gene are SGHNT and YYREEE (reference sequence). Here the CDR3 reads CASSGGGQGLGKNIQYF. As DNA, the CDR3 is TGTGCCAGCAGCGGGGGGGGACAGGGCTTAGGCAAAAACATTCAGTACTTC.

The chain carries TRBV5-1 and TRBJ2-7, with D maybe TRBD2 (6 bases). The germline CDR1 and CDR2 sequences are SGHRS and YFSETQ. CDR3 length equals 16 residues. V was trimmed by 0 bases and J by 4 bases, leaving 17 bases between them. The CDR3 sequence: CASSLGAPSETYEQYF. The CDR3 DNA follows: TGCGCCAGCAGCTTGGGGGCGCCTAGCGAAACTTACGAGCAGTACTTC. Combining the CDR3 with reference TRBV5-1 and TRBJ2-7 gives the whole variable domain KAGVTQTPRYLIKTRGQQVTLSCSPISGHRSVSWYQQTPGQGLQFLFEYFSETQRNKGNFPGRFSGRQFSNSRSEMNVSTLELGDSALYLCASSLGAPSETYEQYFGPGTRLTVT.

About this clone: Distinct nucleotide sequences in the sample also encode this CDR3. The chain links TRBV27 to TRBJ2-7; 8 bases are a match to TRBD1. Germline V CDR1 and CDR2: MNHEY, SMNVEV (reference sequence). The J segment lost 2 bases and the V segment lost 5 bases, leaving 2 bases of the junction unmatched. There are 13 residues in the CDR3. CDR3 amino acids: CASSRTGPYEQYF. CDR3 nucleotide sequence: TGTGCCAGCAGTCGGACAGGGCCCTACGAGCAGTACTTC.

The chain carries TRBV5-1 and TRBJ2-3; D is undetermined. Trimming took 5 bases from V and 0 from J, leaving 16 bases between them. This CDR3 has 16 residues. Germline lookup yields CDR1 SGHRS and CDR2 YFSETQ. The DNA for the CDR3 is TGCGCCAGCAGGATTGGGCCCAGTGCTAGCACAGATACGCAGTATTTT. Protein: CASRIGPSASTDTQYF.

The rearrangement links TRBV30 to TRBJ2-1, with TRBD2 matching over 11 bases. Trimming cost V 0 bases and J 5 bases; bases outside gene matches: 0. From germline, CDR1 is GTSNPN and CDR2 SVGIG (reference sequence). The CDR3 contains 14 residues. The CDR3 spells CAWSVLAGDNEQFF. The CDR3 bases are TGTGCCTGGAGTGTACTAGCGGGGGACAATGAGCAGTTCTTC.

V and J are TRBV5-1 and TRBJ2-1, with 7 bases lining up with TRBD2. The V gene's germline CDR1 is SGHRS and CDR2 YFSETQ. The V segment lost 0 bases and the J segment 2 bases; nucleotides outside the gene matches: 5. This CDR3 region has 16 residues. Here the CDR3 reads CASSLGTRETYNEQFF. In nucleotides, the CDR3 is TGCGCCAGCAGCTTGGGGACTAGAGAGACCTACAATGAGCAGTTCTTC. The full variable domain, with the rest looked up from reference TRBV5-1 and TRBJ2-1, is KAGVTQTPRYLIKTRGQQVTLSCSPISGHRSVSWYQQTPGQGLQFLFEYFSETQRNKGNFPGRFSGRQFSNSRSEMNVSTLELGDSALYLCASSLGTRETYNEQFFGPGTRLTVL.